These 12 T cell receptor beta chains came from one sample sequenced in a study of blood T cell repertoires in COVID-19. The repertoire was sequenced with immunoSEQ multiplex PCR; TCRdb's copy has only in-frame clones and lacks some. The table has about 270,000 clones, 85% to 90% seen once. The sample taken for sequencing was PBMCs or T cells enriched from blood (not recorded which). The receptor source for this set is a woman aged 30 to 39 with acute COVID-19.

J is TRBJ2-2 and V is TRBV19; TRBD1 aligns across 10 bases. The CDR3 is 15 residues long. Losses at the gene ends were 4 bases for V and 6 bases for J; bases not matched to a gene: 5. From germline, CDR1 is LNHDA and CDR2 SQIVND (reference sequence). DNA of the CDR3: TGTGCCAGTAGTACGCGACAGGGGGCGCCCGGGGAGCTGTTTTTT. Encoded protein: CASSTRQGAPGELFF.

The chain employs TRBV7-2 and TRBJ2-5, with 14 bases that match TRBD2. The V gene end was trimmed by 7 bases and the J gene end by 0 bases; junction bases not matched to a gene: 13. This CDR3 spans 19 amino acids. Germline assignment: CDR1 SGHTA and CDR2 FQGNSA. The DNA of the CDR3 is TGTGCCAGCAACCGCCAGGAGGGACTAGCGGGAGCCTACCAAGAGACCCAGTACTTC. It is translated as CASNRQEGLAGAYQETQYF.

This clone was observed a single time. The genes are TRBV6-5 and TRBJ2-3, with 8 bases identical to TRBD2. This CDR3 has 14 residues. Germline V gene data show CDR1 as MNHEY and CDR2 as SVGAGI. Losses at the gene ends were 7 bases for V and 4 bases for J; bases not matched to a gene: 7. CDR3 DNA sequence: TGTGCCAGCACCCGGGGACTAGGATCAGATACGCAGTATTTT. Protein sequence: CASTRGLGSDTQYF.

The chain combines TRBV3-1 (or the pseudogene TRBV3-2) with TRBJ2-1; no definite D call. V dropped 0 bases and J dropped 4 bases, with 7 bases sitting between them. The V gene's germline CDR1 is LGHDT and CDR2 YNNKEL (reference sequence). The CDR3 has 14 residues. Here the CDR3 reads CASSQDPGYNEQFF. The CDR3 DNA reads as TGTGCCAGCAGCCAAGACCCCGGGTACAATGAGCAGTTCTTC.

The chain employs TRBV6-5 and TRBJ1-2; tentative D call: TRBD1 (5 bases). Trimming shortened V by 0 bases and J by 8 bases, and 16 bases separated the two germline ends. The germline CDR1 and CDR2 sequences are MNHEY and SVGAGI. This CDR3 has 15 residues. The CDR3 bases are TGTGCCAGCAGTTACTCGATTGTGGGGACTCACGGCTACACCTTC. It yields the protein CASSYSIVGTHGYTF.

V is TRBV13 and J is TRBJ2-7; 10 bases are shared with TRBD2. Unmatched junction bases numbered 3, after V lost 5 bases and J lost 2 bases. The CDR3 runs to 14 residues. CDR1 and CDR2 from the germline V gene are PRHDT and FYEKMQ (reference sequence). The CDR3 nucleotides read TGTGCCAGCAGCAGAGCGGGAGGGGCCTACGAGCAGTACTTC. The encoded protein is CASSRAGGAYEQYF. The full variable domain, completed using reference TRBV13 and TRBJ2-7, is AAGVIQSPRHLIKEKRETATLKCYPIPRHDTVYWYQQGPGQDPQFLISFYEKMQSDKGSIPDRFSAQQFSDYHSELNMSSLELGDSALYFCASSRAGGAYEQYFGPGTRLTVT.

This clone was detected once. CDR3: CASGILDSQETQYF. CDR3 sequence (DNA): TGTGCCAGCGGCATACTGGACTCACAAGAGACCCAGTACTTC. V usage is TRBV28 and J usage is TRBJ2-5; possibly TRBD2 for D (5 bases). This CDR3 has 14 amino acids. V was trimmed by 8 bases and J by 2 bases, leaving 15 bases between them. Germline CDR1 reads MDHEN; CDR2 reads SYDVKM.

This rearrangement joins TRBV10-3 to TRBJ2-7; D not resolved. Trimming cost V 6 bases and J 2 bases, with 17 bases left between them. Per germline, CDR1 ENHRY and CDR2 SYGVKD. This CDR3 spans 15 amino acids. The CDR3 is CAISDSNRDTYEQYF. Here the CDR3 DNA reads TGTGCCATCAGCGATTCAAACCGCGATACCTACGAGCAGTACTTC.

J is TRBJ1-3 and V is TRBV14, with TRBD1 matching 7 bases. V shed 2 bases and J 5 bases; nucleotides not matched to a gene: 15. Germline values: CDR1 SGHDN, CDR2 FVKESK. This CDR3 is built from 18 residues. The CDR3 is CASSQLVGGQVSRNTIYF. CDR3 coding DNA: TGTGCCAGCAGCCAATTGGTTGGTGGACAGGTCTCGCGAAACACCATATATTTT.

The rearrangement links TRBV28 to TRBJ1-4; 10 bases are a match to TRBD1. This CDR3 has 16 residues. Looked up from germline, CDR1 is MDHEN and CDR2 is SYDVKM. The trim removed 2 bases at V and 8 bases at J, leaving 8 bases unmatched. The CDR3 region has the DNA TGTGCCAGCAGTTTAAGCGCCGGGACAGGGGACGAAAAACTGTTTTTT. It translates to CASSLSAGTGDEKLFF.

The chain couples TRBV29-1 to TRBJ2-3; D perhaps matches TRBD2 (7 bases). V dropped 4 bases and J dropped 5 bases, with 16 bases sitting between them. The CDR3 has 14 residues. CDR1 is SQVTM, CDR2 ANQGSEA, per germline. The CDR3, as DNA: TGCAGCGTTGTAACGGGCGGGGGCGGAGATACGCAGTATTTT. Translated, it gives CSVVTGGGGDTQYF.

This chain links TRBV9 with TRBJ1-1, with D uncertain. This CDR3 comprises 15 residues. Germline V gene sequence: CDR1 SGDLS, CDR2 YYNGEE. Trimming removed 0 bases at V and 1 base at J, with 10 bases between. The DNA of the CDR3 is TGTGCCAGCAGCGTAGAGGCAGGTCAGAACACTGAAGCTTTCTTT. Translated, it gives CASSVEAGQNTEAFF.